This T cell receptor (beta chain) was recovered during a study of identical twins' blood T cells. Both ends of each TCR cDNA library bore sample-specific barcodes. Study processing details: Each library had roughly 2.2 to 4 million CDR3 reads and about 100,000 to nearly 500,000 clonotypes. In TCRdb, the 5' RACE reads were re-called with MiXCR into one record per CDR3 protein. These V and J calls derive from TCRdb rather than the authors' analysis. The sample yields about 1,300 distinct CDR3 sequences, over 60% seen once. Likely shared infections and vaccines: all three twin pairs were reared together. The CDR3 runs to 15 residues.

This TCR came from a woman between 18 and 49 years old in good health. Sequencing input: PBMCs. This sequence joins TRBV21-1 and TRBJ2-3. TRBV21-1 is annotated as a pseudogene. The CDR3 nucleotides read TGTGCCAGCAGCAAAGCAGACCGTCCGAGCTGTACGCAGTATTTT. Translated: CASSKADRPSCTQYF.